The present T cell receptor beta chain was sequenced within a study of CD8 T cells in ankylosing spondylitis. The study, taken as a whole, reports: Reportedly, disease-linked clones are significantly enriched in ankylosing spondylitis patients' matched synovial fluid. Existing reports had already noted some motif variants in reactive arthritis synovial fluid and blood.

This clonotype was counted many times. Its specificity is unknown. In TCRdb, the 5' RACE reads were re-called with MiXCR into one record per CDR3 protein. In the table there are 250,000 to 400,000 distinct CDR3 sequences, around 10% of which are singletons. In germline, CDR1 is SGHRS, CDR2 YFSETQ. The V end was cut by 4 bases, the J end by 6 bases, with 14 bases between. CDR3 length: 14 residues. This rearrangement joins TRBV5-1 to TRBJ2-1; D possibly corresponds to TRBD1 (5 bases). This TCR came from a female donor with ankylosing spondylitis or in good health (not recorded which). Source material: blood, either unsorted or a sorted T cell fraction (not recorded which). For the CDR3, the DNA is TGCGCCAGCAGCCCTTGGGGCAGTCCCAATGAGCAGTTCTTC. Its translation: CASSPWGSPNEQFF.